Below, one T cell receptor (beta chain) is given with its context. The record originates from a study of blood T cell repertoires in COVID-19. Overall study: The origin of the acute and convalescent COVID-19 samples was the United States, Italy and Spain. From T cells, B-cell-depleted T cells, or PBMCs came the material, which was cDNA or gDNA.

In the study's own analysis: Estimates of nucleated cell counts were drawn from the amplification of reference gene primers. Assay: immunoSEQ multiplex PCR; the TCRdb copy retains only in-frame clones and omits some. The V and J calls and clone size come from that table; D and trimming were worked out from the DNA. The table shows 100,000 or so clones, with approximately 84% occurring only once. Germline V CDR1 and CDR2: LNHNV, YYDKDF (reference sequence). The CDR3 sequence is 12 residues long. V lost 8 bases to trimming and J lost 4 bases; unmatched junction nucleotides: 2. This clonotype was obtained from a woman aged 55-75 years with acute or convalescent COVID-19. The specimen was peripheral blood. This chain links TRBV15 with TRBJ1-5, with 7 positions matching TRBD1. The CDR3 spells CATGQANQPQHF. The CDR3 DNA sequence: TGTGCCACCGGACAGGCGAATCAGCCCCAGCATTTT.